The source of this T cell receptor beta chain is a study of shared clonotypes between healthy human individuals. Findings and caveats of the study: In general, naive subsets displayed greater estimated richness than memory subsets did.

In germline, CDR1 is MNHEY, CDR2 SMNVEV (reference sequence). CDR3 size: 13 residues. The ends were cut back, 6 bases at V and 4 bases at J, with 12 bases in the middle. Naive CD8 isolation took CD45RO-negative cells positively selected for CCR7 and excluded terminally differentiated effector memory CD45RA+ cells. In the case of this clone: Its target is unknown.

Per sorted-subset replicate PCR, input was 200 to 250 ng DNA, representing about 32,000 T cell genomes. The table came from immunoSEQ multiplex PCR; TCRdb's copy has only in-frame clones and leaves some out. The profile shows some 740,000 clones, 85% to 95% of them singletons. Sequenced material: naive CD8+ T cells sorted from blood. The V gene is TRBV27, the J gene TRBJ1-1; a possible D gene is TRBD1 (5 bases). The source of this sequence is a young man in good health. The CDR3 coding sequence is TGTGCCAGCAGCTGGGGGGGATCCACTGAAGCTTTCTTT. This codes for CASSWGGSTEAFF.